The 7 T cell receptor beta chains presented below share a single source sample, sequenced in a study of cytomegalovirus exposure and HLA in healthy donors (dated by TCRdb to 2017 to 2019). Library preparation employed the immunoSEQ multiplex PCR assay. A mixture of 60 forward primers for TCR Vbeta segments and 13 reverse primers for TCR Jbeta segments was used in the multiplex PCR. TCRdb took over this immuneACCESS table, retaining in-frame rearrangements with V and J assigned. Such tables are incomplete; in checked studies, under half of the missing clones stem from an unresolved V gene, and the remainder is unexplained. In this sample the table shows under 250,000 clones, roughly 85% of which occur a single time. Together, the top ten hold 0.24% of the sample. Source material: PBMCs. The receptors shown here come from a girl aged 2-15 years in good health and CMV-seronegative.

Here the CDR3 reads CASSLGTSGDQETQYF. The CDR3 DNA follows: TGTGCCAGCAGCCTCGGGACTAGCGGGGACCAAGAGACCCAGTACTTC. This chain links TRBV7-9 with TRBJ2-5, with 13 positions matching TRBD2. Germline loops: CDR1 SEHNR, CDR2 FQNEAQ (reference sequence). This CDR3 is 16 amino acids long. V was pared by 5 bases and J by 0 bases, with 3 bases of the junction left unmatched.

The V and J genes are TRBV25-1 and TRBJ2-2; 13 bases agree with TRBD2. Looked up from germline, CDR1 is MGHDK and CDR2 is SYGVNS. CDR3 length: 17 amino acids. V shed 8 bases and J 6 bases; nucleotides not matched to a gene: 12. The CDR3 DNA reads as TGTGCCAGCGCGGGACTAGCGGGAAAGGGACTATCCGGGGAGCTGTTTTTT. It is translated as CASAGLAGKGLSGELFF. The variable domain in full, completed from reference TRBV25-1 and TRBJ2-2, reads EADIYQTPRYLVIGTGKKITLECSQTMGHDKMYWYQQDPGMELHLIHYSYGVNSTEKGDLSSESTVSRIRTEHFPLTLESARPSHTSQYLCASAGLAGKGLSGELFFGEGSRLTVL.

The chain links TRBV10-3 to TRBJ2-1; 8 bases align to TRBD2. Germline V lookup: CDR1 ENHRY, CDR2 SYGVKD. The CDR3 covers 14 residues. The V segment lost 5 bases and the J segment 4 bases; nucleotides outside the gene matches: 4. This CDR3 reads CAISPIAGYNEQFF. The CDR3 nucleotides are TGTGCCATCAGTCCCATAGCGGGATACAATGAGCAGTTCTTC.

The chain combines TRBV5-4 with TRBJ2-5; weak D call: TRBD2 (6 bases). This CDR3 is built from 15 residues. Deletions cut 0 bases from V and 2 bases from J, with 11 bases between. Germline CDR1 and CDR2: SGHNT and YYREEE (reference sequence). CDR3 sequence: CASSLGGTSQETQYF. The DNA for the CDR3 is TGTGCCAGCAGCTTGGGGGGGACTTCTCAAGAGACCCAGTACTTC.

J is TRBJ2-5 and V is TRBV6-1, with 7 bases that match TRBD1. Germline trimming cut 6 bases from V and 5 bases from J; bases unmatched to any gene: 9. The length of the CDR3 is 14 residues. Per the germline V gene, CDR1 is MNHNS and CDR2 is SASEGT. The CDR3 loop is CASRPTGYGETQYF. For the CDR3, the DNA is TGTGCCAGCAGGCCGACAGGGTATGGGGAGACCCAGTACTTC.

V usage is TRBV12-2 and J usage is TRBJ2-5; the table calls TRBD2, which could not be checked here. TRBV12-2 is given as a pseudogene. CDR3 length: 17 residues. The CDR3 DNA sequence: TGTGCAAGTCGCTCCGTTAGGAAAGCGGGGCTTAAAGAGACCCAGTACTTC. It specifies CASRSVRKAGLKETQYF.

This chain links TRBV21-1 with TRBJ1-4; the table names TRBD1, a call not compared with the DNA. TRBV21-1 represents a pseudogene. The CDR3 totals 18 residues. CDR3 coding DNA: TGTGCCAGCAGACGGGCGGACAGACCGAGAAAAACTAATGAAAAACTGTTTTTT. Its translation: CASRRADRPRKTNEKLFF.